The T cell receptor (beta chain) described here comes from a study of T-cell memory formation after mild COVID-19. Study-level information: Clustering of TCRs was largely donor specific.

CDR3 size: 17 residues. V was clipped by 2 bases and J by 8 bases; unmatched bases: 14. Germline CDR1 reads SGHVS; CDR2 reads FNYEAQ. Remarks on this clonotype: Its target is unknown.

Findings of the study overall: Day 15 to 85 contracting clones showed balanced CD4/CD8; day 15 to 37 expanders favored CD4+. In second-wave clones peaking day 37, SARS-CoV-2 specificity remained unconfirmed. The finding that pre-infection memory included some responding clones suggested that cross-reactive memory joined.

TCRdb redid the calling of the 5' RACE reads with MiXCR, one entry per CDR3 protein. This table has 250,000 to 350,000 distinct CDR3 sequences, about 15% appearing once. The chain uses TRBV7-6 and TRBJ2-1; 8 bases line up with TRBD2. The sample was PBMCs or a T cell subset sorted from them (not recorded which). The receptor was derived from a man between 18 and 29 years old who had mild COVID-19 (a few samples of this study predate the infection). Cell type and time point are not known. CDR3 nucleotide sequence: TGTGCCAGCAGCTTATGGTCAAGGACTAGCCATGGGGATGAGCAGTTCTTC. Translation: CASSLWSRTSHGDEQFF.